Following are 14 T cell receptor beta chains from one sample sequenced in a study of cytomegalovirus exposure and HLA in healthy donors. Sequencing used immunoSEQ multiplex PCR; TCRdb keeps in-frame clones, though not all of them. The sample carries tens of thousands of clones, approximately 90% recorded once. The sample taken for sequencing was PBMCs. These receptors all come from a woman under 30 in good health and CMV-seronegative.

Comment on this clone: A junction boundary mismatches the germline segment, possibly from a read error. This chain links TRBV2 with TRBJ2-5; 9 bases are shared with TRBD1. Germline CDR1 is SNHLY and CDR2 is FYNNEI. The CDR3 runs to 13 residues. The CDR3 DNA sequence: TGTGCCAGCAGTGAGGTGACAGGGGGTTTGGAGGACTTC. It yields the protein CASSEVTGGLEDF. The full variable domain, completed using reference TRBV2 and TRBJ2-5, is EPEVTQTPSHQVTQMGQEVILRCVPISNHLYFYWYRQILGQKVEFLVSFYNNEISEKSEIFDDQFSVERPDGSNFTLKIRSTKLEDSAMYFCASSEVTGGLEDFGPGTRLLVL.

This clone was recorded once. This chain uses TRBV4-1 with TRBJ2-1, with 10 bases aligning to TRBD2. The CDR3 length is 18 residues. V gave up 2 bases and J gave up 2 bases; unmatched junction bases: 9. Germline CDR1 reads MGHRA; CDR2 reads YSYEKL. As DNA, the CDR3 is TGCGCCAGCAGCCAATGGGTACTACTAGCGGGAACCTACAATGAGCAGTTCTTC. Translating gives CASSQWVLLAGTYNEQFF.

V usage is TRBV27 and J usage is TRBJ1-5; D ambiguous. The CDR3 totals 14 residues. The germline CDR1 and CDR2 sequences are MNHEY and SMNVEV (reference sequence). V was pared by 1 base and J by 4 bases, with 8 bases between. The CDR3 protein is CASSLFGGNQPQHF. The CDR3 DNA sequence: TGTGCCAGCAGTTTATTCGGCGGGAATCAGCCCCAGCATTTT.

V is TRBV10-2 and J is TRBJ2-1, with 14 nucleotides matching TRBD2. Per the germline V gene, CDR1 is WSHSY and CDR2 is SAAADI. V trimming: 6 bases; J trimming: 9 bases; junction bases outside the gene matches: 13. The length of the CDR3 is 17 residues. The CDR3 reads CASSGRGPTSGRGEQFF. The CDR3 bases are TGCGCCAGCAGCGGGCGGGGGCCGACTAGCGGGAGGGGTGAGCAGTTCTTC.

This chain's CDR3 is CASSLGQGTDSILYGYTF. CDR3 DNA: TGTGCCAGCAGCTTAGGCCAAGGGACAGATTCTATTTTGTATGGCTACACCTTC. The gene calls are TRBV7-3 and TRBJ1-2; 7 positions agree with TRBD1. The CDR3 spans 18 residues. Germline CDR1 is SGHTA and CDR2 is FQGTGA. Germline trimming cut 2 bases from V and 5 bases from J; bases unmatched to any gene: 17.

The chain employs TRBV7-2 and TRBJ1-4; TRBD1 might be the D (5 bases). Germline CDR1 is SGHTA and CDR2 is FQGNSA. V was trimmed by 0 bases and J by 8 bases, leaving 7 bases between them. The CDR3 is 13 amino acids. CDR3: CASSLARGEKLFF. The CDR3 DNA reads TGTGCCAGCAGCTTAGCGCGGGGGGAAAAACTGTTTTTT.

This chain joins TRBV4-2 and TRBJ2-1, with 9 bases identical to TRBD1. The CDR3 sequence is 13 residues long. The J segment lost 8 bases and the V segment lost 3 bases, leaving 2 bases of the junction unmatched. Germline assignment: CDR1 LGHNA and CDR2 YNFKEQ. The CDR3 nucleotides are TGTGCCAGCAGCCAGCGACAGGGGGATGAGCAGTTCTTC. Protein sequence: CASSQRQGDEQFF.

The chain is built from TRBV4-3 and TRBJ2-2; 11 bases align to TRBD1. Germline V gene sequence: CDR1 LGHNA, CDR2 YSLEER. The V and J ends lost 4 bases and 7 bases, in that order; junction bases with no gene match: 5. The CDR3 totals 15 residues. CDR3 sequence reads: CASSRGQGAGGELFF. CDR3 coding DNA: TGCGCCAGCAGCCGCGGACAGGGGGCGGGCGGGGAGCTGTTTTTT.

The chain combines TRBV19 with TRBJ1-1, with D perhaps matching TRBD1 (6 bases). This CDR3 region has 13 residues. The germline CDR1 and CDR2 sequences are LNHDA and SQIVND (reference sequence). Trimming shortened V by 8 bases and J by 3 bases, and 13 bases separated the two germline ends. CDR3 residues: CASSTGRDTEAFF. DNA of the CDR3: TGTGCCAGTTCAACAGGGAGGGACACTGAAGCTTTCTTT.

V gene TRBV5-8 combines with J gene TRBJ2-7; D might be TRBD1 (5 bases). V was clipped by 0 bases and J by 0 bases, with 7 bases between them. The CDR3 length is 14 residues. The V gene's germline CDR1 is SGHTS and CDR2 YDEGEE. CDR3 sequence: CASSLGQGSYEQYF. The CDR3 DNA sequence: TGTGCCAGCAGCTTGGGGCAGGGCTCCTACGAGCAGTACTTC.

V gene TRBV27 combines with J gene TRBJ2-1, with 10 bases fitting TRBD2. The germline V gene has CDR1 MNHEY and CDR2 SMNVEV (reference sequence). The CDR3 sequence is 15 residues long. The trim removed 6 bases at V and 12 bases at J, leaving 14 bases unmatched. Here the CDR3 reads CASSPGLAGGGWQFF. The CDR3 DNA sequence: TGTGCCAGCAGCCCGGGGTTAGCGGGGGGTGGCTGGCAGTTCTTC.

The chain couples TRBV10-3 to TRBJ2-1, with a possible D match to TRBD2 (6 bases). V lost 5 bases and J 6 bases, leaving 17 bases between the germline ends. The CDR3 contains 15 residues. CDR1 is ENHRY and CDR2 is SYGVKD in the germline V gene. CDR3 DNA: TGTGCCATCAGTCCCGACTATCGGGAGAGCAATGAGCAGTTCTTC. Translated: CAISPDYRESNEQFF.

This clone was detected only once. The V gene is TRBV28, the J gene TRBJ2-7; 10 nucleotides align to TRBD1. The length of the CDR3 is 19 residues. Germline lookup yields CDR1 MDHEN and CDR2 SYDVKM. The trim removed 7 bases at V and 0 bases at J, leaving 18 bases unmatched. Here the CDR3 reads CASNLGLSGTGESSYEQYF. The DNA for the CDR3 is TGTGCCAGCAATTTGGGCCTCTCAGGGACAGGGGAAAGCTCCTACGAGCAGTACTTC.

The rearrangement links TRBV19 to TRBJ1-1, with 7 bases aligning to TRBD1. The CDR3 contains 14 residues. The germline CDR1 and CDR2 sequences are LNHDA and SQIVND (reference sequence). Trimming took 8 bases from V and 0 from J; bases not matched to a gene: 6. The CDR3 protein is CASRQTGMNTEAFF. In DNA form, the CDR3 reads TGTGCCAGTCGTCAGACAGGGATGAACACTGAAGCTTTCTTT.